The 27 T cell receptor beta chains reported below all come from one sample, sequenced in a study of T cells in Graves' hyperthyroidism and ophthalmopathy. The CDR3 regions of TCR beta were amplified from RNA transcripts. Researchers ran a first-round RT-PCR on the TCR CDR3 using the HTBI primer set. A single record per CDR3 protein comes from TCRdb applying MiXCR to the multiplex PCR reads. The table has about 840,000 distinct CDR3 sequences, 38% seen once. Sequenced sample: blood. The receptors originated from a man aged 18 to 30 with Graves' hyperthyroidism.

This clonotype was found many times. DNA for the CDR3: TGTGCCACCAGCATGGGTTTCGGTGGGCAGGGGAATGAAAAACTGTTTTTT. Translated, it gives CATSMGFGGQGNEKLFF. The rearrangement links TRBV15 to TRBJ1-4; tentatively, D is TRBD1 (6 bases). This CDR3 contains 17 residues. The germline CDR1 and CDR2 sequences are LNHNV and YYDKDF (reference sequence). The ends were cut back, 4 bases at V and 5 bases at J, with 20 bases in the middle.

V gene TRBV7-6 combines with J gene TRBJ2-6, with D maybe TRBD1 (5 bases). CDR3 length equals 16 residues. The ends were cut back, 1 base at V and 4 bases at J, with 11 bases in the middle. CDR1 SGHVS and CDR2 FNYEAQ come from the germline V gene. CDR3 region: CASSLGSGPGANVLTF. As DNA, the CDR3 is TGTGCCAGCAGCTTAGGGTCAGGGCCCGGGGCCAACGTCCTGACTTTC.

This clonotype was detected only a few times. The gene calls are TRBV19 and TRBJ2-2, with 8 bases matching TRBD1. This CDR3 region has 14 residues. Germline lookup yields CDR1 LNHDA and CDR2 SQIVND (reference sequence). V shed 7 bases, J shed 7 bases, and the junction held 8 bases outside the gene matches. Here the CDR3 DNA reads TGTGCCAGTACCCCGGACAGGGTTGGCGGGGAGCTGTTTTTT. It encodes CASTPDRVGGELFF.

This clonotype was detected only a few times. Its ends do not fully match the called genes, so a read error is possible. The chain combines TRBV10-3 with TRBJ1-1; no clear D. This CDR3 has 13 amino acids. Looked up from germline, CDR1 is ENHRY and CDR2 is SYGVKD. The CDR3 DNA follows: TGTGCCAGCAGTTTTCCACTGAACACTGAAGCTTTCTTT. Its translation: CASSFPLNTEAFF.

In regard to this clonotype: This may be a read error: a much more frequent sequence differs by one nucleotide. The rearrangement uses TRBV5-1 and TRBJ2-7; either TRBD1 or TRBD2 may fit D (5 bases each). The CDR3 covers 13 residues. The V end was cut by 0 bases, the J end by 6 bases, with 10 bases between. CDR1 is SGHRS, CDR2 YFSETQ, per germline. The CDR3, as DNA: TGCGCCAGCAGCTTGGGCGAGGGGTTCGAGCAGTACTTC. Encoded protein: CASSLGEGFEQYF.

Ten or more counts support this clonotype. The chain joins TRBV20-1 to TRBJ2-2; D might be TRBD1 (5 bases). There are 13 residues in the CDR3. V lost 0 bases and J 7 bases, leaving 9 bases between the germline ends. Germline CDR1 DFQATT, CDR2 SNEGSKA (reference sequence). The CDR3 spells CSAREGVSGELFF. The DNA for the CDR3 is TGCAGTGCTAGAGAAGGGGTCAGCGGGGAGCTGTTTTTT.

The gene calls are TRBV14 and TRBJ2-3; no reliable D call. This CDR3 comprises 18 residues. The V gene's germline CDR1 is SGHDN and CDR2 FVKESK. Trimming stripped 1 base from V and 0 bases from J, with 17 bases between. CDR3 in amino acids: CASSQVEQRWYSTDTQYF. The CDR3 DNA reads TGTGCCAGCAGCCAAGTCGAACAGCGATGGTATAGCACAGATACGCAGTATTTT.

J is TRBJ2-7 and V is TRBV7-3; D is possibly TRBD1 or TRBD2 (5 bases each). With 1 base removed from V and 0 bases from J, the gap between germline ends came to 13 bases. The CDR3 sequence is 16 residues long. CDR1 SGHTA and CDR2 FQGTGA come from the germline V gene. CDR3 bases: TGTGCCAGCAGCTTAAGTTTCGGGGCCGCCTCCTACGAGCAGTACTTC. Translating gives CASSLSFGAASYEQYF.

The rearrangement links TRBV7-8 to TRBJ2-7; 8 positions match TRBD1. The CDR3 loop spans 18 amino acids. CDR1 is SGHVS, CDR2 FQNEAQ, per germline. With V trimmed by 2 bases and J by 2 bases, 14 bases remained unmatched. The CDR3 reads CASSLPGQVTGEPYEQYF. In nucleotides, the CDR3 is TGTGCCAGCAGCTTACCGGGACAGGTGACGGGAGAGCCCTACGAGCAGTACTTC.

The chain carries TRBV2 and TRBJ1-5; D gene uncertain. The CDR3 runs 12 residues. Per germline, CDR1 SNHLY and CDR2 FYNNEI. The ends were cut back, 5 bases at V and 10 bases at J, with 12 bases in the middle. CDR3 DNA: TGTGCCAGCAGTAGCTCGAATTTTCCCCAGCATTTT. It encodes CASSSSNFPQHF.

The chain couples TRBV9 to TRBJ1-1, with D unclear. The CDR3 covers 12 residues. Germline assignment: CDR1 SGDLS and CDR2 YYNGEE. Trimming took off 3 bases at V and 8 bases at J, with 11 bases between the two ends. Here the CDR3 reads CASSGKEMEAFF. In DNA form, the CDR3 reads TGTGCCAGCAGCGGAAAAGAGATGGAAGCTTTCTTT.

This clonotype was counted many times. The CDR3 loop is CASKKGGTQYF. Written as DNA, the CDR3 is TGTGCCAGCAAAAAAGGGGGGACCCAGTACTTC. The chain couples TRBV25-1 to TRBJ2-5, with D possibly being TRBD1 (6 bases). Trimming cost V 7 bases and J 7 bases, with 10 bases left between them. The CDR3 is 11 residues long. Germline CDR1 reads MGHDK; CDR2 reads SYGVNS.

The gene calls are TRBV11-2 and TRBJ2-7; 7 bases are shared with TRBD1. V lost 5 bases and J lost 3; bases outside the gene matches: 10. The CDR3 is made up of 15 amino acids. Germline V CDR1 and CDR2: SGHAT, FQNNGV. CDR3 bases: TGTGCCAGCAGCCGTACAGGGGACCCCATCTACGAGCAGTACTTC. Its translation: CASSRTGDPIYEQYF. The whole variable domain, remainder taken from reference TRBV11-2 and TRBJ2-7, is EAGVAQSPRYKIIEKRQSVAFWCNPISGHATLYWYQQILGQGPKLLIQFQNNGVVDDSQLPKDRFSAERLKGVDSTLKIQPAKLEDSAVYLCASSRTGDPIYEQYFGPGTRLTVT.

V gene TRBV7-2 combines with J gene TRBJ1-2; D may be TRBD1 (5 bases). Germline V gives CDR1 SGHTA, CDR2 FQGNSA. V lost 5 bases and J 2 bases, leaving 15 bases between the germline ends. This CDR3 has 15 residues. The CDR3, as DNA: TGTGCCAGCAGCCCCCCCGGGGGAGTAAACTATGGCTACACCTTC. It translates to CASSPPGGVNYGYTF.

This clonotype appeared many times. The CDR3 loop reads CASSDAGGKAFF. The DNA for the CDR3 is TGTGCCAGCAGTGATGCGGGGGGAAAAGCTTTCTTT. The chain couples TRBV25-1 to TRBJ1-1, with D possibly being TRBD1 (5 bases). This CDR3 region has 12 residues. CDR1 and CDR2 from the germline V gene are MGHDK and SYGVNS. V gave up 3 bases and J gave up 9 bases, with 11 bases separating them.

This chain uses TRBV12-3 or TRBV12-4 with TRBJ1-5, with 7 nucleotides matching TRBD1. V shed 5 bases and J 6 bases; nucleotides not matched to a gene: 19. CDR3 size: 18 residues. The CDR3 DNA is TGTGCCAGCAGTCAAGACAGGGAGGGTTTCGGTTTCGGTCAGCCCCAGCATTTT. It is translated as CASSQDREGFGFGQPQHF.

The rearrangement uses TRBV15 and TRBJ2-7; 7 positions agree with TRBD1. Germline CDR1 is LNHNV and CDR2 is YYDKDF (reference sequence). V lost 0 bases, J lost 3 bases, and 8 bases stayed unmatched. This CDR3 is 16 amino acids long. In DNA, the CDR3 is TGTGCCACCAGCAGAGATCAGGGGACAGAGAGCTACGAGCAGTACTTC. This encodes CATSRDQGTESYEQYF.

This clonotype was counted many times. This chain uses TRBV15 with TRBJ1-3, with D tentatively TRBD1 (6 bases). Trimming left V 6 bases short and J 3 bases short, with 18 bases between. The CDR3 is made up of 16 amino acids. Germline V gives CDR1 LNHNV, CDR2 YYDKDF (reference sequence). The CDR3: CATSPKSTGSGNTIYF. The CDR3 DNA reads TGTGCCACCAGTCCGAAATCCACAGGGAGTGGAAACACCATATATTTT.

A few counts support this clonotype. V usage is TRBV5-1 and J usage is TRBJ2-5; D not certain. The CDR3 covers 13 residues. Germline loops: CDR1 SGHRS, CDR2 YFSETQ. With 5 bases removed from V and 4 bases from J, the gap between germline ends came to 12 bases. The CDR3 protein is CASSYGPGETQYF. CDR3 DNA sequence: TGCGCCAGCAGTTATGGACCGGGAGAGACCCAGTACTTC.

This rearrangement joins TRBV5-1 to TRBJ1-5, with D maybe TRBD1 (5 bases). Trimming took off 9 bases at V and 3 bases at J, with 19 bases between the two ends. The V gene's germline CDR1 is SGHRS and CDR2 YFSETQ. This CDR3 comprises 15 residues. CDR3 sequence: CATYPGRWPNQPQHF. DNA for the CDR3: TGCGCCACCTACCCGGGACGGTGGCCCAATCAGCCCCAGCATTTT.

The V call is TRBV7-6, the J call TRBJ1-2; D not certain. The CDR3 is made up of 13 amino acids. Trimming took 5 bases from V and 13 from J, leaving 20 bases between them. Germline V gives CDR1 SGHVS, CDR2 FNYEAQ. The CDR3 loop reads CASSQVNPPAPTF. In DNA form, the CDR3 reads TGTGCCAGCAGCCAAGTTAACCCCCCAGCCCCCACCTTC.

The chain carries TRBV15 and TRBJ2-2; 9 positions match TRBD1. The junction had 6 bases not matched to a gene; V was cut back by 3 bases and J by 4 bases. The germline V gene has CDR1 LNHNV and CDR2 YYDKDF (reference sequence). The CDR3 is made up of 16 amino acids. The CDR3: CATSSPSTGGTGELFF. Here the CDR3 DNA reads TGTGCCACCAGCAGTCCATCGACAGGGGGCACCGGGGAGCTGTTTTTT.

The chain combines TRBV2 with TRBJ2-3; 9 positions agree with TRBD1. The germline CDR1 and CDR2 sequences are SNHLY and FYNNEI. J was trimmed by 4 bases and V by 5 bases; bases with no gene match: 4. The CDR3 consists of 14 residues. Here the CDR3 reads CASSRDRVADTQYF. CDR3 coding DNA: TGTGCCAGCAGTCGGGACAGGGTGGCAGATACGCAGTATTTT.

With regard to this clonotype: Being one base from a much bigger clone, this may be a read error. V and J are TRBV12-3 or TRBV12-4 and TRBJ1-5; D is uncertain. CDR3 length: 12 amino acids. V gave up 5 bases and J gave up 4 bases, with 6 bases separating them. The CDR3 nucleotides are TGTGCCAGCAGTGGTGAAAATCAGCCCCAGCATTTT. This gives the protein CASSGENQPQHF.

V and J are TRBV24-1 and TRBJ2-7; weak D call: TRBD1 (5 bases). The CDR3 runs 15 residues. The germline CDR1 and CDR2 sequences are KGHDR and SFDVKD. The V end lost 4 bases, the J end lost 3 bases, and 15 bases lay between the germline ends. CDR3 bases: TGTGCCACCAGTGAAAAACATCGGACATACTACGAGCAGTACTTC. Amino acid sequence: CATSEKHRTYYEQYF.

In this sample, this clonotype turned up many times. The chain couples TRBV7-2 to TRBJ2-5; the match to TRBD1 covers 10 bases. Looked up from germline, CDR1 is SGHTA and CDR2 is FQGNSA. This CDR3 is 16 amino acids long. V lost 5 bases, J lost 0 bases, and 6 bases stayed unmatched. CDR3 sequence: CASSLGQGVYQETQYF. In nucleotides, the CDR3 is TGTGCCAGCAGCCTTGGACAGGGGGTTTACCAAGAGACCCAGTACTTC.

This clonotype was found many times. CDR3 sequence: CATSDLEHSEQYF. The DNA of the CDR3 is TGTGCCACCAGTGATCTGGAACATTCCGAGCAGTACTTC. V and J are TRBV24-1 and TRBJ2-7; the D is unclear. The CDR3 length is 13 residues. Between the trimmed V and J ends, which lost 3 bases and 6 bases, there was a span of 11 bases. Looked up from germline, CDR1 is KGHDR and CDR2 is SFDVKD.